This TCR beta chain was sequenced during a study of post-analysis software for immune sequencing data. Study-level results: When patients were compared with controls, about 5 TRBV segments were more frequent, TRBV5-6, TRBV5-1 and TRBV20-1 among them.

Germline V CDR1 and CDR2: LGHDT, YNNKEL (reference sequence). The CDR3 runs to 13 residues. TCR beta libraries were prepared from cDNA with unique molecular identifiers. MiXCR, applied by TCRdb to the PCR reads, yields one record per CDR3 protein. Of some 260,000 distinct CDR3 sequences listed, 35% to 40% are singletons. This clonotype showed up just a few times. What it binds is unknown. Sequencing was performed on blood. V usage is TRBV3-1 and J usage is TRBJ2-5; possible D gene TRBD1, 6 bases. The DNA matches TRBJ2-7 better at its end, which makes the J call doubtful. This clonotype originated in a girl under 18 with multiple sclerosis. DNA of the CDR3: TGTGCCAGCAGCCTGGGGGCAGGGACCGAGCAGTACTTC. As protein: CASSLGAGTEQYF.